Below, 32 T cell receptor beta chains from the same sample are listed, as sequenced in a study of T cell changes during pregnancy in multiple sclerosis. Profiled with immunoSEQ multiplex PCR; TCRdb holds only in-frame clones, not every one. Found here are some 58,000 clones, about 96% of them singletons; the top ten hold about 2.3%. Sequenced material: CD8+ T cells from peripheral blood mononuclear cells, taken after pregnancy. These receptors originate from a female donor with multiple sclerosis, enrolled in a pregnancy study.

This chain links TRBV5-4 with TRBJ2-4; 9 positions agree with TRBD1. The CDR3 is 19 amino acids. The J segment lost 1 base and the V segment lost 4 bases, leaving 15 bases of the junction unmatched. Per germline, CDR1 SGHNT and CDR2 YYREEE (reference sequence). CDR3 in DNA: TGTGCCAGCAGCGTCCGGGACAGGGAGCCACGTAGGGCCAAAAACATTCAGTACTTC. It translates to CASSVRDREPRRAKNIQYF.

V usage is TRBV7-9 and J usage is TRBJ1-4; no definite D call. The V gene lost 6 bases and the J gene lost 4 bases, with 18 bases spanning the gap. CDR3 size: 16 residues. Per germline, CDR1 SEHNR and CDR2 FQNEAQ (reference sequence). The CDR3 DNA sequence: TGTGCCAGCAGATCCCCTGGGAGCGGCGATAATGAAAAACTGTTTTTT. Translated, it gives CASRSPGSGDNEKLFF.

The rearrangement links TRBV19 to TRBJ1-5, with D hard to call. The ends were cut back, 6 bases at V and 2 bases at J, with 5 bases in the middle. This CDR3 is 12 amino acids long. The germline V gene has CDR1 LNHDA and CDR2 SQIVND (reference sequence). The CDR3 is CASRLGNQPQHF. Written as DNA, the CDR3 is TGTGCCAGTAGACTGGGCAATCAGCCCCAGCATTTT.

This chain uses TRBV28 with TRBJ1-1, with D possibly matching TRBD1 (6 bases). This CDR3 has 14 amino acids. V lost 3 bases and J 5 bases, leaving 13 bases between the germline ends. Looked up from germline, CDR1 is MDHEN and CDR2 is SYDVKM. The DNA for the CDR3 is TGTGCCAGCAGTTTCCGGGGTGGACAGACTGAAGCTTTCTTT. Amino acid sequence: CASSFRGGQTEAFF.

The V call is TRBV7-9, the J call TRBJ2-2; 8 positions match TRBD1. Germline V gene data show CDR1 as SEHNR and CDR2 as FQNEAQ (reference sequence). The CDR3 runs to 17 residues. Trimming removed 2 bases from V and 4 bases from J; junction bases left unmatched: 9. The CDR3 here is CASSLKDRVGGTGELFF. The DNA of the CDR3 is TGTGCCAGCAGCTTAAAGGACAGGGTTGGGGGCACCGGGGAGCTGTTTTTT.

This chain connects TRBV28 to TRBJ1-2; TRBD1 agrees at 12 bases. This CDR3 is built from 14 residues. The V gene's germline CDR1 is MDHEN and CDR2 SYDVKM. J lost 6 bases, V lost 6 bases, and 5 bases had no gene match. CDR3 amino acids: CASRYGTGGDGYTF. DNA for the CDR3: TGTGCCAGCAGATATGGGACAGGGGGCGATGGCTACACCTTC.

The V gene is TRBV5-6, the J gene TRBJ2-7, with D unclear. With 5 bases removed from V and 4 bases from J, the gap between germline ends came to 13 bases. Germline V gene sequence: CDR1 SGHDT, CDR2 YYEEEE. The CDR3 has 13 amino acids. The CDR3 bases are TGTGCCAGCAGTGTGGGCAGACCTTACGAGCAGTACTTC. Protein: CASSVGRPYEQYF.

The chain joins TRBV7-2 to TRBJ2-3; 10 bases fit TRBD2. Germline V lookup: CDR1 SGHTA, CDR2 FQGNSA. V dropped 5 bases and J dropped 3; count of bases not matched to a gene: 8. The CDR3 runs to 16 residues. CDR3 loop: CASSGGLAWETDTQYF. CDR3 sequence (DNA): TGTGCCAGCAGCGGGGGACTAGCGTGGGAGACAGATACGCAGTATTTT. Full variable domain (outside the CDR3, taken from reference TRBV7-2 and TRBJ2-3): GAGVSQSPSNKVTEKGKDVELRCDPISGHTALYWYRQSLGQGLEFLIYFQGNSAPDKSGLPSDRFSAERTGGSVSTLTIQRTQQEDSAVYLCASSGGLAWETDTQYFGPGTRLTVL.

The V call is TRBV4-3, the J call TRBJ2-1; 8 bases align to TRBD2. This CDR3 spans 18 amino acids. CDR1 is LGHNA and CDR2 is YSLEER in the germline V gene. J lost 3 bases, V lost 3 bases, and 13 bases had no gene match. CDR3 in DNA: TGCGCCAGCAGCCAGCTCCCCGCTCAGCGGGAGTTCTACAATGAGCAGTTCTTC. This encodes CASSQLPAQREFYNEQFF.

V gene TRBV2 combines with J gene TRBJ1-2; TRBD1 matches at 12 bases. Germline CDR1 SNHLY, CDR2 FYNNEI. The CDR3 contains 19 residues. V was pared by 7 bases and J by 7 bases, with 22 bases of the junction left unmatched. DNA of the CDR3: TGTGCCAGCATCCGTTCGATTGGGACAGGGGGCCGCATCAGCGGTGGCTACACCTTC. This translates into CASIRSIGTGGRISGGYTF.

The gene calls are TRBV19 and TRBJ2-3, with 8 bases matching TRBD2. From germline, CDR1 is LNHDA and CDR2 SQIVND (reference sequence). V lost 3 bases, J lost 4 bases, and 9 bases stayed unmatched. This CDR3 region has 16 residues. CDR3 nucleotide sequence: TGTGCCAGTAGTATCCACAGCGGGAGATGGGCAGATACGCAGTATTTT. It specifies CASSIHSGRWADTQYF.

V is TRBV12-5 and J is TRBJ2-2; TRBD1 matches at 10 bases. The CDR3 totals 17 residues. J was trimmed by 5 bases and V by 4 bases; bases with no gene match: 10. Germline loops: CDR1 LGHNT, CDR2 FRNRAP. As DNA, the CDR3 is TGTGCTAGTGGTTCGCCGGGTGGGACAGGGGAAACCGGGGAGCTGTTTTTT. Translating gives CASGSPGGTGETGELFF.

The gene calls are TRBV29-1 and TRBJ2-3, with 8 bases that match TRBD2. The germline V gene encodes CDR1 SQVTM and CDR2 ANQGSEA. Trimming took 7 bases from V and 0 from J; bases not matched to a gene: 0. This CDR3 contains 12 residues. CDR3 sequence reads: CSASGSTDTQYF. The CDR3 DNA reads as TGCAGCGCTAGCGGGAGCACAGATACGCAGTATTTT.

The chain is built from TRBV28 and TRBJ1-1; 9 nucleotides match TRBD1. The CDR3 sequence is 16 residues long. Germline V gene lookup returns CDR1 MDHEN and CDR2 SYDVKM. Losses at the gene ends were 6 bases for V and 0 bases for J; bases not matched to a gene: 8. CDR3 sequence: CASRQGQGQMNTEAFF. The DNA of the CDR3 is TGTGCCAGCAGACAGGGACAGGGACAGATGAACACTGAAGCTTTCTTT.

The V call is TRBV25-1, the J call TRBJ1-1; 8 bases match TRBD1. The trim removed 6 bases at V and 1 base at J, leaving 7 bases unmatched. This CDR3 contains 15 residues. Germline CDR1 MGHDK, CDR2 SYGVNS. CDR3 sequence (DNA): TGTGCCAGCAGAACTTTCGACAGGGGGAACACTGAAGCTTTCTTT. The encoded protein is CASRTFDRGNTEAFF.

CDR3 sequence: CASSLTRSPYEQYF. Written as DNA, the CDR3 is TGTGCCAGCAGCTTGACTAGGTCGCCCTACGAGCAGTACTTC. The chain links TRBV7-6 to TRBJ2-7, with D tentatively TRBD2 (6 bases). Germline-derived CDR1 and CDR2 are SGHVS and FNYEAQ. Trimming removed 3 bases at V and 2 bases at J, with 11 bases between. The CDR3 is made up of 14 amino acids.

This clone was counted once. This chain joins TRBV4-2 and TRBJ2-1; D is perhaps TRBD2 (6 bases). CDR1 and CDR2 (germline): LGHNA, YNFKEQ. The CDR3 loop spans 14 amino acids. The V end was cut by 0 bases, the J end by 10 bases, with 13 bases between. The CDR3 bases are TGTGCCAGCAGCCAAGAACTAGCAACTCTGGAGCAGTTCTTC. Residues: CASSQELATLEQFF.

The V gene is TRBV30, the J gene TRBJ1-1; D not resolved. V lost 7 bases and J 1 base, leaving 10 bases between the germline ends. The CDR3 covers 12 residues. The germline gives CDR1 GTSNPN, CDR2 SVGIG (reference sequence). CDR3: CAFIGENTEAFF. The CDR3 bases are TGTGCCTTTATCGGGGAGAACACTGAAGCTTTCTTT.

This chain connects TRBV6-1 to TRBJ1-5; D is perhaps TRBD1 (5 bases). V gave up 0 bases and J gave up 1 base, with 16 bases separating them. Germline V lookup: CDR1 MNHNS, CDR2 SASEGT. There are 18 residues in the CDR3. In DNA form, the CDR3 reads TGTGCCAGCAGTGAAGCGTGGGGATTACAGGTGAGCAATCAGCCCCAGCATTTT. Translating gives CASSEAWGLQVSNQPQHF.

This clone has just one count. In DNA form, the CDR3 reads TGTGCCAGCAGGGAACCGGGACTAGATTACGAGCAGTACTTC. This codes for CASREPGLDYEQYF. The chain couples TRBV28 to TRBJ2-7; TRBD2 aligns across 8 bases. The germline V gene encodes CDR1 MDHEN and CDR2 SYDVKM. The length of the CDR3 is 14 residues. Trimming removed 6 bases from V and 4 bases from J; junction bases left unmatched: 8.

The chain carries TRBV27 and TRBJ2-1, with a possible D match to TRBD1 (7 bases). V lost 0 bases and J 7 bases, leaving 10 bases between the germline ends. CDR3 length: 14 amino acids. Germline V gene lookup returns CDR1 MNHEY and CDR2 SMNVEV (reference sequence). Here the CDR3 DNA reads TGTGCCAGCAGTTTATCGGCAGGGGGGAATGAGCAGTTCTTC. Amino acid sequence: CASSLSAGGNEQFF.

A single count supports this clone. Written as DNA, the CDR3 is TGTGCCAGCAGCTTGCCTGGCATAAGTAATGAGCAGTTCTTC. Amino acid sequence: CASSLPGISNEQFF. The genes are TRBV5-4 and TRBJ2-1; D is undetermined. V was trimmed by 1 base and J by 7 bases, leaving 12 bases between them. The CDR3 loop spans 14 amino acids. Germline-derived CDR1 and CDR2 are SGHNT and YYREEE (reference sequence).

The count of this clone is one. This chain uses TRBV7-2 with TRBJ2-5; 12 bases map to TRBD2. CDR1 is SGHTA, CDR2 FQGNSA, per germline. V gave up 6 bases and J gave up 10 bases; unmatched junction bases: 9. The CDR3 totals 14 residues. CDR3 nucleotide sequence: TGTGCCAGCAGTAAGCCGACTAGCGGGAGTATCCAGTACTTC. It codes for CASSKPTSGSIQYF.

This clone occurred once. The genes are TRBV9 and TRBJ2-7, with 10 bases identical to TRBD1. There are 16 residues in the CDR3. From germline, CDR1 is SGDLS and CDR2 YYNGEE. V lost 4 bases and J lost 2; bases outside the gene matches: 9. This chain's CDR3 is CASSTNTGTGAYEQYF. The CDR3 coding sequence is TGTGCCAGCAGCACCAACACCGGGACAGGGGCCTACGAGCAGTACTTC.

The rearrangement uses TRBV27 and TRBJ2-7, with D possibly being TRBD2 (5 bases). This CDR3 has 12 amino acids. Germline loops: CDR1 MNHEY, CDR2 SMNVEV (reference sequence). V shed 4 bases and J shed 7 bases, with 11 bases lying between them. For the CDR3, the DNA is TGTGCCAGCAGTTGGCCCGGGGAAGAGCAGTACTTC. Translating it yields CASSWPGEEQYF.

V and J are TRBV7-9 and TRBJ1-5; D not certain. This CDR3 region has 12 residues. V gave up 3 bases and J gave up 3 bases, with 3 bases separating them. Per germline, CDR1 SEHNR and CDR2 FQNEAQ (reference sequence). The CDR3 DNA sequence: TGTGCCAGCAGCTTTAACAATCAGCCCCAGCATTTT. It encodes CASSFNNQPQHF.

The rearrangement links TRBV2 to TRBJ2-5, with TRBD2 matching 12 bases. The CDR3 is made up of 15 amino acids. From germline, CDR1 is SNHLY and CDR2 FYNNEI. After removal of 8 bases from V and 5 bases from J, the junction contained 9 bases not matched to a gene. Here the CDR3 reads CASALAGGLGETQYF. CDR3 nucleotide sequence: TGTGCCAGCGCTCTAGCGGGAGGGCTTGGGGAGACCCAGTACTTC.

The chain uses TRBV2 and TRBJ2-5; 14 bases are shared with TRBD2. Per germline, CDR1 SNHLY and CDR2 FYNNEI. The V segment lost 7 bases and the J segment 1 base; nucleotides outside the gene matches: 2. There are 15 residues in the CDR3. This CDR3 is CASIGLAGGQETQYF. The CDR3 region has the DNA TGTGCCAGCATCGGACTAGCGGGAGGCCAAGAGACCCAGTACTTC.

This clone has just one count. This chain links TRBV27 with TRBJ2-5; TRBD1 aligns across 8 bases. The CDR3 spans 18 residues. Losses at the gene ends were 6 bases for V and 2 bases for J; bases not matched to a gene: 17. Germline-derived CDR1 and CDR2 are MNHEY and SMNVEV (reference sequence). In DNA, the CDR3 is TGTGCCAGCAGCCCTTACCCCGGGACAGGTTTTAATCAAGAGACCCAGTACTTC. It translates to CASSPYPGTGFNQETQYF.

The rearrangement uses TRBV29-1 and TRBJ2-1; TRBD2 matches at 7 bases. Germline CDR1 reads SQVTM; CDR2 reads ANQGSEA. V lost 6 bases to trimming and J lost 7 bases; unmatched junction nucleotides: 6. The CDR3 runs to 12 residues. CDR3 protein: CSVGGSRNEQFF. DNA of the CDR3: TGCAGCGTGGGCGGGAGCCGGAATGAGCAGTTCTTC.

The V and J genes are TRBV5-5 and TRBJ1-4; the D is unclear. Germline loops: CDR1 SGHKS, CDR2 YYEKEE (reference sequence). V lost 4 bases, J lost 7 bases, and 17 bases lay in between. This CDR3 is built from 15 residues. The CDR3 sequence: CASSPHGGAGEKLFF. In DNA form, the CDR3 reads TGTGCCAGCAGCCCCCACGGAGGAGCGGGTGAAAAACTGTTTTTT.

The chain combines TRBV15 with TRBJ1-2; D gene unclear. The germline V and J ends were trimmed by 1 base and 4 bases, with 7 bases remaining between them. This CDR3 is 13 amino acids long. The germline V gene has CDR1 LNHNV and CDR2 YYDKDF (reference sequence). The CDR3 bases are TGTGCCACCAGCAGAGGCAGGATCTATGGCTACACCTTC. This sequence encodes CATSRGRIYGYTF.